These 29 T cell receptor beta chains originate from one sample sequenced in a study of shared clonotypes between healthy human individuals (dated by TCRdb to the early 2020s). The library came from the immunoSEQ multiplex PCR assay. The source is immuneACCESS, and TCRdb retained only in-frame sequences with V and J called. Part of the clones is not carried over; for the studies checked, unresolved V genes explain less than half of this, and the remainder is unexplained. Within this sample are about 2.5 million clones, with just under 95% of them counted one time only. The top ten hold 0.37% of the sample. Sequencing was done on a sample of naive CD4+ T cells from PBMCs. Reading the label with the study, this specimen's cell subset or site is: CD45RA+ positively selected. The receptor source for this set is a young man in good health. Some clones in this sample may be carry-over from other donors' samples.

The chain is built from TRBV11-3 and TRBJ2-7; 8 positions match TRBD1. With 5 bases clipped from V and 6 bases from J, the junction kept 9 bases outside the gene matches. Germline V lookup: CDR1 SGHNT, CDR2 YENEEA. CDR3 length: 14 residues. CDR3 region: CASSPGQGWGEQYF. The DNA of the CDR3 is TGTGCCAGCAGCCCTGGACAGGGATGGGGCGAGCAGTACTTC.

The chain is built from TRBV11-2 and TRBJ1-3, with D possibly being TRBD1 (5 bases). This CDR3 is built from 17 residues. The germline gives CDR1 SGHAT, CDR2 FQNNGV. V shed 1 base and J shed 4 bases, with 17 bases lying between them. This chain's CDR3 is CASSLVGGTLSGNTIYF. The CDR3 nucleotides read TGTGCCAGCAGCTTAGTGGGGGGGACCCTATCCGGAAACACCATATATTTT.

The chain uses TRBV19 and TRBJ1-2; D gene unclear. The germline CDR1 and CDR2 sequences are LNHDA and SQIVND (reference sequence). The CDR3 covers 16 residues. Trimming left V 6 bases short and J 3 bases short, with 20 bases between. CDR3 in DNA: TGTGCCAGTAGCACACGGGGAACCTCTGGGGACTATGGCTACACCTTC. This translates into CASSTRGTSGDYGYTF.

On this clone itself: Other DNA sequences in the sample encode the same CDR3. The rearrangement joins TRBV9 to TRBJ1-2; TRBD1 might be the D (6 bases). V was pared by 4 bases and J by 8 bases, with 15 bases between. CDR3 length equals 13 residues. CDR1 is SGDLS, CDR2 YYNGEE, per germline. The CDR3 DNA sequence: TGTGCCAGCAGCCCATCAGGGGTCTTCGGCTACACCTTC. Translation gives CASSPSGVFGYTF.

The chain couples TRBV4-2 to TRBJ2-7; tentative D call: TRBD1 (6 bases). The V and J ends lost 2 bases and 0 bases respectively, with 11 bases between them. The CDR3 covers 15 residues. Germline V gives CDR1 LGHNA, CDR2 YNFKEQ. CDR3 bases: TGTGCCAGCAGCCAAATACAGGGTAGCTCCTACGAGCAGTACTTC. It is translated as CASSQIQGSSYEQYF.

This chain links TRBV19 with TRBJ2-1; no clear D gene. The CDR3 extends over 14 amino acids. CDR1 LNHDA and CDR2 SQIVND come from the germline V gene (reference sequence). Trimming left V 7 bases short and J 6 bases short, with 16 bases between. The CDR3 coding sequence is TGTGCCAGTAAGGGTAGGTGGCTCGCCAATGAGCAGTTCTTC. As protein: CASKGRWLANEQFF.

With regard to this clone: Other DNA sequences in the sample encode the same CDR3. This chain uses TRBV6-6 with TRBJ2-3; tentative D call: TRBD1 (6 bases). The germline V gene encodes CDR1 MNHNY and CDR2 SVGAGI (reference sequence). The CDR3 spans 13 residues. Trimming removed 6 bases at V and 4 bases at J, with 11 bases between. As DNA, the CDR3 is TGTGCCAGCAGGCCTGGGGGCGCAGATACGCAGTATTTT. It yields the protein CASRPGGADTQYF.

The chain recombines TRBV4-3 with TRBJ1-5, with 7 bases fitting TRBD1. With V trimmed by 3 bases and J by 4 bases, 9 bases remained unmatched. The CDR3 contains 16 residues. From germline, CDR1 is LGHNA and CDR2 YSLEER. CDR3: CASSQGLRDRNQPQHF. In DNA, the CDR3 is TGCGCCAGCAGCCAGGGCCTCCGGGACAGAAATCAGCCCCAGCATTTT.

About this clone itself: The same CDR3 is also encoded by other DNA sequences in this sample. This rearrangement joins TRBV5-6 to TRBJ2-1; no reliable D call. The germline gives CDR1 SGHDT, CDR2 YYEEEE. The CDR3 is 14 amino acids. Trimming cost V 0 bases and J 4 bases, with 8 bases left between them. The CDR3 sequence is CASSLGGYYNEQFF. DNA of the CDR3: TGTGCCAGCAGCTTGGGCGGCTATTACAATGAGCAGTTCTTC.

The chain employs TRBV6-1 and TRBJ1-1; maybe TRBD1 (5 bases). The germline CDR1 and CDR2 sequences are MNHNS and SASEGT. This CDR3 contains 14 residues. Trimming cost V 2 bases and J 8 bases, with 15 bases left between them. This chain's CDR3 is CASSEQTGLSEAFF. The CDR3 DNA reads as TGTGCCAGCAGTGAACAAACAGGATTATCGGAAGCTTTCTTT.

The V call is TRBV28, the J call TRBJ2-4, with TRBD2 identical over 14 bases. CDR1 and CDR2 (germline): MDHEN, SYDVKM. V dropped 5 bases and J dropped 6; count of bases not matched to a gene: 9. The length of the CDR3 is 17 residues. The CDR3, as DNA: TGTGCCAGCAGTCCTACCGATGGACTAGCGGGAGGAAACATTCAGTACTTC. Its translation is CASSPTDGLAGGNIQYF.

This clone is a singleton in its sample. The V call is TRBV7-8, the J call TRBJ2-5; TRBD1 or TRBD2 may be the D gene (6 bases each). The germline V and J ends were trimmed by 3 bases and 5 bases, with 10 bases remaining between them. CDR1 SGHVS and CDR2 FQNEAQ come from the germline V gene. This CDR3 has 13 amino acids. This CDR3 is CASSFEGGETQYF. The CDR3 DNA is TGTGCCAGCAGCTTCGAAGGGGGGGAGACCCAGTACTTC. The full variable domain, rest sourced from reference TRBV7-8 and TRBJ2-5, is GAGVSQSPRYKVAKRGQDVALRCDPISGHVSLFWYQQALGQGPEFLTYFQNEAQLDKSGLPSDRFFAERPEGSVSTLKIQRTQQEDSAVYLCASSFEGGETQYFGPGTRLLVL.

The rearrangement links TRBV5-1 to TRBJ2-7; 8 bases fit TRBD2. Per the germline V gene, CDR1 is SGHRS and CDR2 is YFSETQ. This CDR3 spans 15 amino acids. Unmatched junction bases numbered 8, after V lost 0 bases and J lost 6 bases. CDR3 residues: CASSLVTAGVGEQYF. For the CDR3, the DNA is TGCGCCAGCAGCTTGGTAACAGCGGGAGTCGGCGAGCAGTACTTC. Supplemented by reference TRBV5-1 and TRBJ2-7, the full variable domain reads KAGVTQTPRYLIKTRGQQVTLSCSPISGHRSVSWYQQTPGQGLQFLFEYFSETQRNKGNFPGRFSGRQFSNSRSEMNVSTLELGDSALYLCASSLVTAGVGEQYFGPGTRLTVT.

For the CDR3, the DNA is TGTGCCAGCAGCTTAGAGTGGGAGGGCTACGAGCAGTACTTC. This translates into CASSLEWEGYEQYF. This sequence joins TRBV11-2 and TRBJ2-7; TRBD2 matches 7 bases. Germline values: CDR1 SGHAT, CDR2 FQNNGV. This CDR3 has 14 residues. With V trimmed by 0 bases and J by 3 bases, 2 bases remained unmatched.

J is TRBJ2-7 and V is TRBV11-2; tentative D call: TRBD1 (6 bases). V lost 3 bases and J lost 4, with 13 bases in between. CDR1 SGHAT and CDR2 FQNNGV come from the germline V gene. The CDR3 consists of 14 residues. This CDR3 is CASSFGGPRYEQYF. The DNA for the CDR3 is TGTGCCAGCAGCTTTGGGGGCCCGAGGTACGAGCAGTACTTC.

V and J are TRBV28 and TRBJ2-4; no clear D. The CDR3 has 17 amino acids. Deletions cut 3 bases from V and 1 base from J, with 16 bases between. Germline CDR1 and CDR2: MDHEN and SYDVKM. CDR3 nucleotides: TGTGCCAGCAGTTTCCTGTTTGGGATGGGCGCCAAAAACATTCAGTACTTC. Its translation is CASSFLFGMGAKNIQYF.

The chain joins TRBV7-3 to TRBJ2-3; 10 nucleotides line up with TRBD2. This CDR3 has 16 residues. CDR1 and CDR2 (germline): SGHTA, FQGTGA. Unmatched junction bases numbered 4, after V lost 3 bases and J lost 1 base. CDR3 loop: CASSLVSGRGTDTQYF. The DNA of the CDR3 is TGTGCCAGCAGCTTGGTGAGCGGGAGGGGCACAGATACGCAGTATTTT.

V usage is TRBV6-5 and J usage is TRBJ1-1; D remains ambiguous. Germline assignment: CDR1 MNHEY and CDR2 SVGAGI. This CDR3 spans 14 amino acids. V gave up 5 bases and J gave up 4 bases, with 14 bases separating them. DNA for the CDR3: TGTGCCAGCAGTCCATACCTGAGAGGCACTGAAGCTTTCTTT. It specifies CASSPYLRGTEAFF.

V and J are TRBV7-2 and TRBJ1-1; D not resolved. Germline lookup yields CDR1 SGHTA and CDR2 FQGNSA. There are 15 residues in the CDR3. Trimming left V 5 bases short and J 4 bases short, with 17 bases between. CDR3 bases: TGTGCCAGCAGCCCGTACACGGGTTTGGCCACTGAAGCTTTCTTT. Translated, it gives CASSPYTGLATEAFF. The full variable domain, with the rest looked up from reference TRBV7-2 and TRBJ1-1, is GAGVSQSPSNKVTEKGKDVELRCDPISGHTALYWYRQSLGQGLEFLIYFQGNSAPDKSGLPSDRFSAERTGGSVSTLTIQRTQQEDSAVYLCASSPYTGLATEAFFGQGTRLTVV.

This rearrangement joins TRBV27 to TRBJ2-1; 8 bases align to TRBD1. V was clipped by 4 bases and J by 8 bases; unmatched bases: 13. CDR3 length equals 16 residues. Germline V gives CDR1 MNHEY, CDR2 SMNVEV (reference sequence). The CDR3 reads CASSSRKSRGRYEQFF. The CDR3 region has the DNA TGTGCCAGCAGTTCTAGGAAAAGCAGGGGGCGGTATGAGCAGTTCTTC.

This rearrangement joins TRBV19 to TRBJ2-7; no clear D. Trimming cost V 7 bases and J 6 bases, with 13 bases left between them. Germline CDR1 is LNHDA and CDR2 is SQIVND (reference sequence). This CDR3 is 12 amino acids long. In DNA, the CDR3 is TGTGCCAGTAACCCGGGCCCCCGCGAGCAGTACTTC. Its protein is CASNPGPREQYF.

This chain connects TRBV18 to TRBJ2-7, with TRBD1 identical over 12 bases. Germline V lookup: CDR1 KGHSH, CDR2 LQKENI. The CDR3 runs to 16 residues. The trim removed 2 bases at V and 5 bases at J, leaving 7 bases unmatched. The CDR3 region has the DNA TGTGCCAGCTCACCATCGGGGACAGGGGGCTACCACGAGCAGTACTTC. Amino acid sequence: CASSPSGTGGYHEQYF.

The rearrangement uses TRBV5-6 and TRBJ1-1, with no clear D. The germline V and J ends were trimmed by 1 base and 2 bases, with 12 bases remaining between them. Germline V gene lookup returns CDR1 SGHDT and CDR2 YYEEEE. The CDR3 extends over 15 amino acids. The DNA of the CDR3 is TGTGCCAGCAGCTTGATCCAGAGCTTAAACACTGAAGCTTTCTTT. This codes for CASSLIQSLNTEAFF.

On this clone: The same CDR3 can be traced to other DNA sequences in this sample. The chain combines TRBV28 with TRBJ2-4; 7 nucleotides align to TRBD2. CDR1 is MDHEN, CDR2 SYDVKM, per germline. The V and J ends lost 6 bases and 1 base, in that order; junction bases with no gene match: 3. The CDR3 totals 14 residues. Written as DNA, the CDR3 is TGTGCCAGCAGAGTTAGCGGGGCCAAAAACATTCAGTACTTC. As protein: CASRVSGAKNIQYF.

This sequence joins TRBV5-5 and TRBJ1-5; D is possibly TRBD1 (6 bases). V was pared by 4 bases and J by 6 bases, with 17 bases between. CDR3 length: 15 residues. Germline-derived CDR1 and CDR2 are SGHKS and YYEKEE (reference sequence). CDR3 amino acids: CASSLVGRGAQPQHF. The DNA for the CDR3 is TGTGCCAGCAGCCTGGTGGGCAGGGGAGCTCAGCCCCAGCATTTT.

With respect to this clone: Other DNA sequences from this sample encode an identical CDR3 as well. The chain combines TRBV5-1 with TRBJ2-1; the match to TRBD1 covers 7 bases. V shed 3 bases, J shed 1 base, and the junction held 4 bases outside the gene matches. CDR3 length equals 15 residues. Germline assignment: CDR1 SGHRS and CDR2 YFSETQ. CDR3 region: CASSSGTVSYNEQFF. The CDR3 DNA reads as TGCGCCAGCAGCTCGGGGACAGTTTCCTACAATGAGCAGTTCTTC. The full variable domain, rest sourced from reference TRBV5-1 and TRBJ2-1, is KAGVTQTPRYLIKTRGQQVTLSCSPISGHRSVSWYQQTPGQGLQFLFEYFSETQRNKGNFPGRFSGRQFSNSRSEMNVSTLELGDSALYLCASSSGTVSYNEQFFGPGTRLTVL.

CDR3 nucleotide sequence: TGTGCCAGCAGCACCATGCTAGCGGGCAATGAGCAGTTCTTC. Amino acid sequence: CASSTMLAGNEQFF. This chain joins TRBV7-2 and TRBJ2-1, with 8 bases identical to TRBD2. The V gene's germline CDR1 is SGHTA and CDR2 FQGNSA. The ends lost 5 bases at V and 6 bases at J; junction bases unmatched: 6. This CDR3 is built from 14 residues.

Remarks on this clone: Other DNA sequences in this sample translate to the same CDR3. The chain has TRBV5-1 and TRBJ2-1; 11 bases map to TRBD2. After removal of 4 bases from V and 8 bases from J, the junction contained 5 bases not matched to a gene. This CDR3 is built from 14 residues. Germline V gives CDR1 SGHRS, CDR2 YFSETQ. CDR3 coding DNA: TGCGCCAGCAGCCGGACTAGCGGGCGAGATGAGCAGTTCTTC. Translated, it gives CASSRTSGRDEQFF.

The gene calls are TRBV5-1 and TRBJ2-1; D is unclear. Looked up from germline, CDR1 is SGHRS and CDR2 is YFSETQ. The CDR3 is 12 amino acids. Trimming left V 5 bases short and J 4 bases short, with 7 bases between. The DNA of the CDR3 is TGCGCCAGCAGTGTGGTATACAATGAGCAGTTCTTC. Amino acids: CASSVVYNEQFF.